Below are 12 T cell receptor beta chains sequenced from a single sample in a study of identical twins. TCRdb re-analysed the 5' RACE reads in MiXCR, keeping a single row per CDR3 protein. The table shows about 660,000 distinct CDR3 sequences, with about 9.4% occurring only once. Another study also made use of these data, one on yellow fever vaccine responses in identical twins.

Sequences were obtained from PBMCs. All receptors come from a woman aged 18-29 years in good health.

The rearrangement joins TRBV9 to TRBJ2-1; 11 positions match TRBD2. The germline gives CDR1 SGDLS, CDR2 YYNGEE. This CDR3 is 15 amino acids long. V was pared by 0 bases and J by 9 bases, with 5 bases of the junction left unmatched. The chain's CDR3 is CASSVEIAGGLEQFF. Written as DNA, the CDR3 is TGTGCCAGCAGCGTAGAAATAGCGGGGGGGCTTGAGCAGTTCTTC.

This clonotype was seen only a few times. The chain uses TRBV5-6 and TRBJ1-6, with a tentative D call TRBD1 (6 bases). The CDR3 sequence is 16 residues long. V shed 5 bases and J shed 6 bases, with 18 bases lying between them. Germline V gene sequence: CDR1 SGHDT, CDR2 YYEEEE. In DNA, the CDR3 is TGTGCCAGCAGTCCCTCAGACAGGCGGGGTAATTCACCCCTCCACTTT. Its translation is CASSPSDRRGNSPLHF.

The V call is TRBV28, the J call TRBJ2-7; TRBD2 matches 12 bases. The germline gives CDR1 MDHEN, CDR2 SYDVKM. With 6 bases clipped from V and 4 bases from J, the junction kept 10 bases outside the gene matches. The CDR3 covers 16 residues. The DNA of the CDR3 is TGTGCCAGCAGCCCCCATCTAGCGGGAGGGTTTTACGAGCAGTACTTC. The encoded protein is CASSPHLAGGFYEQYF.

This rearrangement joins TRBV29-1 to TRBJ2-7, with TRBD2 as a possible D gene (5 bases). V dropped 0 bases and J dropped 3 bases, with 9 bases sitting between them. This CDR3 is built from 13 residues. Germline lookup yields CDR1 SQVTM and CDR2 ANQGSEA. Here the CDR3 reads CSVEDPGSYEQYF. The CDR3 bases are TGCAGCGTTGAAGATCCGGGGAGCTACGAGCAGTACTTC.

This clonotype was counted only a few times. The V call is TRBV10-2, the J call TRBJ2-3; D possibly corresponds to TRBD2 (6 bases). The germline gives CDR1 WSHSY, CDR2 SAAADI. The CDR3 has 14 residues. Trimming removed 5 bases from V and 2 bases from J, with 11 bases in between. The CDR3 is CASSSGTFTDTQYF. The DNA of the CDR3 is TGCGCCAGCAGTTCCGGGACTTTCACAGATACGCAGTATTTT.

This clonotype has at least ten counts. The chain joins TRBV7-3 to TRBJ2-1; tentatively, D is TRBD2 (6 bases). The V gene lost 5 bases and the J gene lost 10 bases, with 15 bases spanning the gap. The germline gives CDR1 SGHTA, CDR2 FQGTGA. This CDR3 comprises 13 residues. The CDR3 region has the DNA TGTGCCAGCAGCCCGGGGAGGATAGGGGAGCAGTTCTTC. Its protein product is CASSPGRIGEQFF. Based on the CDR3 plus reference TRBV7-3 and TRBJ2-1, the full variable domain is GAGVSQTPSNKVTEKGKYVELRCDPISGHTALYWYRQSLGQGPEFLIYFQGTGAADDSGLPNDRFFAVRPEGSVSTLKIQRTERGDSAVYLCASSPGRIGEQFFGPGTRLTVL.

The chain joins TRBV3-1 to TRBJ1-1; D is unresolved. Germline lookup yields CDR1 LGHDT and CDR2 YNNKEL (reference sequence). V lost 4 bases, J lost 6 bases, and 15 bases lay in between. The CDR3 loop spans 14 amino acids. The chain's CDR3 is CASSRSGRFPEAFF. For the CDR3, the DNA is TGTGCCAGCAGCCGTAGCGGCAGGTTCCCTGAAGCTTTCTTT.

This clonotype showed up just a few times. The chain uses TRBV23-1 and TRBJ2-3; D ambiguous. TRBV23-1 is assigned to the ORF class and has an uncertain function. The V end lost 8 bases, the J end lost 1 base, and 16 bases lay between the germline ends. The CDR3 has 15 amino acids. The CDR3 protein is CASFLNGPRTDTQYF. The CDR3 bases are TGCGCCAGCTTTCTCAATGGGCCTCGCACAGATACGCAGTATTTT.

The chain combines TRBV4-3 with TRBJ2-7, with D perhaps given as TRBD1 or TRBD2 (6 bases each). V was pared by 5 bases and J by 4 bases, with 18 bases between. CDR1 is LGHNA, CDR2 YSLEER, per germline. The CDR3 is 15 amino acids. CDR3 sequence: CASSSSFGGAYEQYF. In DNA, the CDR3 is TGCGCCAGCAGCTCGTCCTTCGGGGGCGCGTACGAGCAGTACTTC.

The chain is built from TRBV11-2 and TRBJ1-2; D is possibly TRBD1 (5 bases). The CDR3 covers 16 residues. CDR1 and CDR2 from the germline V gene are SGHAT and FQNNGV. V was clipped by 0 bases and J by 0 bases, with 11 bases between them. Here the CDR3 DNA reads TGTGCCAGCAGCTTAGAGGGGGGGGGACCTAACTATGGCTACACCTTC. This gives the protein CASSLEGGGPNYGYTF.

This clonotype was recorded once. This chain joins TRBV7-8 and TRBJ1-5; D remains ambiguous. V gave up 0 bases and J gave up 6 bases, with 12 bases separating them. CDR3 size: 15 residues. Germline CDR1 is SGHVS and CDR2 is FQNEAQ. The CDR3: CASSLAHTGSQPQHF. The CDR3 DNA reads TGTGCCAGCAGCTTAGCACACACGGGGTCTCAGCCCCAGCATTTT.

This clonotype was seen ten or more times. The V gene is TRBV29-1, the J gene TRBJ2-1; tentatively, D is TRBD1 or TRBD2 (5 bases each). The CDR3 runs 12 residues. With 4 bases removed from V and 6 bases from J, the gap between germline ends came to 10 bases. The germline V gene has CDR1 SQVTM and CDR2 ANQGSEA. The CDR3 coding sequence is TGCAGCGTTGTTACGGGACCCAATGAGCAGTTCTTC. It encodes CSVVTGPNEQFF.